A selection of T cell receptor beta chains follows, all from one sample in a study of radiotherapy plus CTLA-4 blockade in lung cancer. TCRdb keeps only in-frame clones here, not all; method: immunoSEQ multiplex PCR. The sample lists around 53,000 clones, 86% occurring once. Sequencing was performed on peripheral blood, taken from a patient treated with radiotherapy plus ipilimumab. All receptors derive from a human donor with non-small cell lung cancer that progressed on radiotherapy plus ipilimumab. Some clones in this sample may be carry-over from other donors' samples. The conserved cysteine and the conserved F or W are not part of the CDR3 here. The order of the fields is D gene, J gene, V gene, CDR3 protein. A D gene is named only where the DNA matches it firmly.

. TRBJ1-2 TRBV9 ASSVSGASYGYT
. TRBJ2-4 TRBV19 ASSILLAGLAKNIQY
TRBD2 TRBJ2-2 TRBV7-9 ASSLGLAERGGELF
. TRBJ2-2 TRBV6-5 ASSYGAGTGELF
TRBD2 TRBJ2-3 TRBV5-1 ASSLGLAADTQY
TRBD1 TRBJ2-3 TRBV14 ASSQTGVWTDTQY
. TRBJ2-1 TRBV7-9 ASSFVCDYVGGNEQF
. TRBJ2-1 TRBV27 ALGRGNEQF
TRBD2 TRBJ2-1 TRBV9 ASSAWGGNSHEQF
TRBD1 TRBJ1-2 TRBV18 ASSPPKGQGAYGYT
TRBD1 TRBJ2-7 TRBV11-2 ASSPGTGLEQY
. TRBJ2-1 TRBV25-1 ASSEFLNEQF
TRBD2 TRBJ2-3 TRBV11-2 ASSFTTGGNTDTQY
. TRBJ1-6 TRBV2 ASSEGGPRRENSPLH
. TRBJ2-5 TRBV10-3 AISESRAQRETQY
. TRBJ1-5 TRBV15 ATSRGGPNQPQH
TRBD2 . TRBV6-5 ASSYDTRGVYEQY
TRBD2 TRBJ2-7 TRBV5-4 ASSFGTSGQSYEQY
TRBD2 TRBJ2-3 TRBV6-5 ASSYRTSGITDTQY
. TRBJ1-5 TRBV5-1 ASSLATESYSNQPQH
TRBD2 TRBJ2-7 TRBV7-8 ASSFRFRTSGAYEQY
TRBD2 TRBJ2-3 TRBV7-2 ASFRLAGLPDTQY
TRBD2 TRBJ2-1 TRBV2 ASKRERTYNEQF
. TRBJ2-6 TRBV7-9 ASSFRDGANVLT
TRBD1 TRBJ2-7 TRBV2 ASSASLWTGGWGVYEQY